The clone carrying this TCR beta chain was observed a handful of times. The antigen is not known. This entry comes from a study of cytomegalovirus exposure and HLA in healthy donors. Germline-derived CDR1 and CDR2 are GTSNPN and SVGIG (reference sequence). V lost 3 bases to trimming and J lost 4 bases, with 12 bases between them. The CDR3 length is 13 residues. The PCR used 60 Vbeta and 13 Jbeta primers. Clones were read by immunoSEQ multiplex PCR, and TCRdb kept only the in-frame ones, dropping some. The sample lists about 160,000 clones, roughly 72% occurring once. Study-level findings and limits: Cytomegalovirus-associated status was assigned to approximately 160 TCR beta chains. Under in vitro conditions, a few CMV-associated chains were confirmed as specific for CMV antigens.

Sample: PBMCs. The sequence derives from a man aged 35 to 55 in good health and CMV-seronegative. The chain is built from TRBV30 and TRBJ1-2; unclear D gene. The CDR3 region has the DNA TGTGCCTGGAGCCTCGGGTGGGTCTATGGCTACACCTTC. Its translation is CAWSLGWVYGYTF.